The TCR beta chain under discussion was sequenced for a study of CD8 T cells in ankylosing spondylitis. Regarding the study as a whole: Significant enrichment of disease-linked clones was reported in matched ankylosing spondylitis synovial fluid. Characteristic of ankylosing spondylitis blood, it appeared, was a TCR beta motif comprising about eight highly homologous variants.

V was cut by 3 bases and J by 9 bases, with 12 bases left in between. This CDR3 has 12 amino acids. With molecular barcodes, quantitative 5'-RACE was used to make the TCR beta libraries. TCRdb analysed the 5' RACE reads with MiXCR anew, one entry per CDR3 protein. Counted here are around 23,000 distinct CDR3 sequences, roughly a sixth occurring once; the ten biggest clones make up 28%. Remarks on this clonotype: Its antigen remains unidentified.

This sequence joins TRBV12-3 or TRBV12-4 and TRBJ2-7; D might be TRBD1 (5 bases). This clonotype was obtained from a male donor with ankylosing spondylitis or in good health (not recorded which). The sequenced material came from blood. The CDR3 nucleotides are TGTGCCAGCAGTTTTCGTAGGCAGGGGCAGTACTTC. It translates to CASSFRRQGQYF.